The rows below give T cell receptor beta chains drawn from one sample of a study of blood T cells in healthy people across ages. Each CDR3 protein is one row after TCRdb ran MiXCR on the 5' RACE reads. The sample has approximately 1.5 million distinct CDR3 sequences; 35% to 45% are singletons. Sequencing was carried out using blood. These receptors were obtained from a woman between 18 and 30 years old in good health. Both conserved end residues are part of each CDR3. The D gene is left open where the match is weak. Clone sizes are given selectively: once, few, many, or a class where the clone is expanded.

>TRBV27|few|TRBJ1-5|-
CASSFTVNQPQHF
TGTGCCAGCAGTTTCACTGTGAATCAGCCCCAGCATTTT
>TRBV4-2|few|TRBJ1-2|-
CASSQDPRPNLYGYTF
TGTGCCAGCAGCCAAGACCCTCGACCAAACCTCTATGGCTACACCTTC
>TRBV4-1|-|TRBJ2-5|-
CASSQIRDQETQYF
TGCGCCAGCAGCCAAATTCGGGACCAAGAGACCCAGTACTTC
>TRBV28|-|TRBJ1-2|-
CASSFGRGNLYGYTF
TGTGCCAGCAGTTTTGGCAGGGGAAACCTCTATGGCTACACCTTC
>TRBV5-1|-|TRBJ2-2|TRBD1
CASNLPRQGNTGELFF
TGCGCCAGCAATTTGCCGAGACAGGGGAATACCGGGGAGCTGTTTTTT
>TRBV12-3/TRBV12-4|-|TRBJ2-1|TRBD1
CASSFWDRGSDEQFF
TGTGCCAGCAGTTTCTGGGACAGGGGGAGCGATGAGCAGTTCTTC
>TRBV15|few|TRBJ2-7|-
CATSRVVSMSPTYEQYF
TGTGCCACCAGCAGAGTTGTCTCGATGTCCCCAACCTACGAGCAGTACTTC
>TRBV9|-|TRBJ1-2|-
CASSQPAGQLSGYTF
TGTGCCAGCAGCCAACCCGCGGGGCAACTCTCTGGCTACACCTTC
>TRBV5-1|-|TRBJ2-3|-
CASSKDRQLTTDTQYF
TGCGCCAGCAGCAAAGACAGACAGCTCACCACAGATACGCAGTATTTT
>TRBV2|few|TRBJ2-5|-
CASRTGTPQETQYF
TGTGCCAGCAGGACCGGGACTCCTCAAGAGACCCAGTACTTC
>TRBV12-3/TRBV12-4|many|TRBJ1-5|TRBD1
CASRSGQGVGTQPQHF
TGTGCCAGCAGGTCCGGACAGGGAGTAGGTACTCAGCCCCAGCATTTT
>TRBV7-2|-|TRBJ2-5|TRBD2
CASSLRASGETQYF
TGTGCCAGCAGCTTAAGGGCTAGCGGGGAGACCCAGTACTTC
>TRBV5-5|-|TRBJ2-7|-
CASSNKWGQYF
TGTGCCAGCAGCAACAAGTGGGGGCAGTACTTC
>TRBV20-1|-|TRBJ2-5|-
CSASPSRGGPTKNSYNEQYF
TGCAGTGCTAGTCCTTCCCGTGGGGGGCCTACAAAGAATTCCTACAATGAGCAGTACTTC
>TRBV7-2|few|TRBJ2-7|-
CASSLGRAEYYEQYF
TGTGCCAGCAGCTTAGGGCGGGCAGAATACTACGAGCAGTACTTC
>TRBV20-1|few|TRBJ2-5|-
CSAYRETQYF
TGCAGTGCTTACCGGGAGACCCAGTACTTC
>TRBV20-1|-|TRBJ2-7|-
CSARARDSHFEQYF
TGCAGTGCTAGGGCTCGGGACTCTCACTTCGAGCAGTACTTC
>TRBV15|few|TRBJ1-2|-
CATSRETSVYGYTF
TGTGCCACCAGCAGAGAGACAAGCGTTTATGGCTACACCTTC
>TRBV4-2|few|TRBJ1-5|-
CASSQGEGSNNQPQHF
TGTGCCAGCAGCCAAGGGGAGGGATCGAACAATCAGCCCCAGCATTTT
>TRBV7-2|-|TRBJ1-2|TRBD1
CASSFYRQGAKDGYTF
TGTGCCAGCAGCTTTTATCGGCAGGGGGCAAAGGATGGCTACACCTTC
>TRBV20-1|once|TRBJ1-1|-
CSANQGPEAFF
TGCAGTGCTAATCAGGGCCCTGAAGCTTTCTTT
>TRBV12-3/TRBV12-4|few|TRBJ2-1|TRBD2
CASSFYLTSGSAGSYNEQFF
TGTGCCAGCAGTTTCTACCTAACTAGCGGGAGCGCCGGCTCCTACAATGAGCAGTTCTTC
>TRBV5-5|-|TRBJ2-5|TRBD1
CASSPGTGKETHYF
TGTGCCAGCAGCCCAGGGACAGGAAAGGAGACCCATTACTTC
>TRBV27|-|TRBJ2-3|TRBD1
CASSFRTGGSQYF
TGTGCCAGCAGTTTTAGGACAGGGGGCTCACAGTATTTT
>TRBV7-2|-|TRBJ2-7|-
CASSLNGLAAYEQYF
TGTGCCAGCAGCTTAAACGGGCTAGCCGCCTACGAGCAGTACTTC
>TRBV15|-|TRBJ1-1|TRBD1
CATSGKRTGLTEAFF
TGTGCCACCAGCGGTAAAAGGACAGGACTGACTGAAGCTTTCTTT
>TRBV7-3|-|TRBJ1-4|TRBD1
CASSLTGTVNEKLFF
TGTGCCAGCAGCTTAACCGGGACAGTTAATGAAAAACTGTTTTTT
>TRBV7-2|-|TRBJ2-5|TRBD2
CASSLGGLAGPQETQYF
TGTGCCAGCAGCCTGGGCGGACTAGCGGGACCCCAAGAGACCCAGTACTTC
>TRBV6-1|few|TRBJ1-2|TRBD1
CASSDSGTANYGYTF
TGTGCCAGCAGTGACTCCGGGACAGCTAACTATGGCTACACCTTC
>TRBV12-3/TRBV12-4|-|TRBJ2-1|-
CASSPQLSYNEQFF
TGTGCCAGCAGTCCTCAACTTTCCTACAATGAGCAGTTCTTC
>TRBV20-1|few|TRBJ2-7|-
CSARPSLNSYEQYF
TGCAGTGCTAGACCCTCACTCAACTCCTACGAGCAGTACTTC
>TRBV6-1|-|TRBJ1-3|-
CASSEVGYAGNTIYF
TGTGCCAGCAGTGAAGTTGGGTACGCTGGAAACACCATATATTTT
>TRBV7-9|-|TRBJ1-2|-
CASSLMGGYTF
TGCGCCAGCAGCTTGATGGGTGGCTACACCTTC
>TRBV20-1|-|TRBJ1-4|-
CSARYPTETNEKLFF
TGCAGTGCTAGATACCCGACAGAGACTAATGAAAAACTGTTTTTT
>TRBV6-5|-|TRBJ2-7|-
CASSYGRKQETRYF
TGTGCCAGCAGTTACGGACGGAAACAAGAGACCCGGTACTTC
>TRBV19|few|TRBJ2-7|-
CASSYMLSYEQYF
TGTGCCAGTAGTTACATGCTTTCCTACGAGCAGTACTTC
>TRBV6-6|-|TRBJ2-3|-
CASSFSRSTERKQYF
TGTGCCAGCAGTTTCTCCCGGTCGACGGAGCGGAAGCAGTATTTT
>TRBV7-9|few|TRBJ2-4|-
CASSLVPREAKNIQYF
TGTGCCAGCAGCTTAGTGCCCAGGGAGGCCAAAAACATTCAGTACTTC
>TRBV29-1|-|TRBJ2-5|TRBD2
CSGGRLAGGVQYF
TGCAGTGGAGGGAGACTAGCGGGAGGGGTTCAGTACTTC
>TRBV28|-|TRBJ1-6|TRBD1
CASLSPGQVNNSPLHF
TGTGCCAGCCTCTCCCCGGGACAGGTGAATAATTCACCCCTCCACTTT
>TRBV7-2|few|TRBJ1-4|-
CASSLSQFNEKLFF
TGTGCCAGCAGCTTAAGTCAGTTTAATGAAAAACTGTTTTTT